This TCR beta chain stems from a study of T-cell memory formation after mild COVID-19. Broader study findings: Second-wave clones peaking on day 37 lacked confirmed SARS-CoV-2 specificity. That cross-reactive memory joined was suggested by some responding clones appearing in pre-infection memory.

In the case of this clonotype: The antigen remains unidentified.

TCRdb recomputed calls from the 5' RACE reads with MiXCR, one row per CDR3 protein. This table has 450,000 to 650,000 distinct CDR3 sequences, more than 15% appearing once. CDR3 length equals 16 residues. Germline CDR1 MGHRA, CDR2 YSYEKL. The V and J ends lost 4 bases and 4 bases, in that order; junction bases with no gene match: 6. The chain has TRBV4-1 and TRBJ2-1, with 11 positions matching TRBD2. This clonotype was obtained from an adult woman who had mild COVID-19 (a few samples of this study predate the infection). Cell type and time point are not known. Material: PBMCs or a T cell subset sorted from them (not recorded which). CDR3 in amino acids: CASSRDGTSGYNEQFF. Here the CDR3 DNA reads TGCGCCAGCAGCCGGGATGGGACTAGCGGATACAATGAGCAGTTCTTC.